The entry below describes one T cell receptor beta chain. Its antigen remains unidentified. The sample belongs to a study of cytomegalovirus exposure and HLA in healthy donors. General observations from the study: An observed cluster of highly shared sequence variants was recorded as a likely sequencing artifact. According to an earlier analysis, most TCR beta V segments yielded productive rearrangements about 87% or about 30% of the time.

Amplification used 60 Vbeta primers and 13 Jbeta primers. As handled by the study authors: In a later analysis, about 9.9 million of tens of millions of unique beta chains occurred in at least two donors. Method: immunoSEQ multiplex PCR; TCRdb's copy keeps in-frame clones and lacks some. The DNA gave D and trimming, while V, J and clone size come from that table. Its clone listing holds approximately 110,000 clones. Among the donors, all were healthy bone marrow donors. CDR1 and CDR2 (germline): SGHVS, FNYEAQ. The CDR3 runs 16 residues. Trimming left V 4 bases short and J 2 bases short, with 12 bases between.

The rearrangement links TRBV7-6 to TRBJ2-6, with D possibly matching TRBD2 (6 bases). The sequenced material came from PBMCs. This receptor was identified in a man aged 35-49 years in good health and CMV-seropositive. CDR3 loop: CASSSRGPPGANVLTF. The CDR3, as DNA: TGTGCCAGCAGCTCGCGGGGTCCCCCTGGGGCCAACGTCCTGACTTTC.